This T cell receptor (beta chain) was recorded in a study of a mutant IDH1 vaccine in newly diagnosed glioma. About the study: Standard pretreatment was either radiotherapy, temozolomide, or, for most, radiochemotherapy with temozolomide.

Time point in this sample: week 47, end of study. A 20-mer mutant IDH1 peptide at 300 ug was injected subcutaneously with topical imiquimod. New WHO grade 3 or 4 astrocytomas that were IDH1-mutant and ATRX-lost occurred in the donors. Trimming left V 6 bases short and J 2 bases short, with 10 bases between. The CDR3 runs to 13 residues. Per the germline V gene, CDR1 is SEHNR and CDR2 is FQNEAQ (reference sequence). In the case of this clone: As yet, its antigen is unknown.

Clones were sequenced by immunoSEQ multiplex PCR, and TCRdb holds only the in-frame ones, with some missing. The sample records about 34,000 clones, around 87% being singletons. This TCR derives from a woman in her 30s with glioma. This specimen consisted of PBMCs, obtained from a glioma patient whose treatment included an IDH1 peptide vaccine. The genes are TRBV7-9 and TRBJ1-1; D is unresolved. CDR3 in DNA: TGTGCCAGCAGTGCCTCAGTAAACACTGAAGCTTTCTTT. Encoded protein: CASSASVNTEAFF.